The 10 T cell receptor beta chains reported below all come from one sample, sequenced in a study of blood T cell repertoires in COVID-19. The method was immunoSEQ multiplex PCR; TCRdb's version includes in-frame clones alone and lacks a portion of them. This sample yields roughly 400,000 clones, of which around 87% are seen a single time; under 3% belongs to the top ten. Sequenced material: peripheral blood. Receptor source: a woman between 55 and 75 years old with COVID-19, enrolled during active disease.

The chain employs TRBV4-1 and TRBJ2-3; 13 positions match TRBD2. The CDR3 has 19 amino acids. The J segment lost 1 base and the V segment lost 0 bases, leaving 7 bases of the junction unmatched. Germline V gene lookup returns CDR1 MGHRA and CDR2 YSYEKL. CDR3 residues: CASSQDRGLAGSRTDTQYF. The CDR3 region has the DNA TGCGCCAGCAGCCAAGATCGGGGACTAGCGGGGTCCCGCACAGATACGCAGTATTTT.

This rearrangement joins TRBV2 to TRBJ2-3, with 7 positions matching TRBD1. Germline loops: CDR1 SNHLY, CDR2 FYNNEI. V gave up 4 bases and J gave up 1 base; unmatched junction bases: 8. This CDR3 is built from 16 residues. The CDR3 loop is CASSGRGTARTDTQYF. Here the CDR3 DNA reads TGTGCCAGCAGTGGAAGGGGGACAGCTCGCACAGATACGCAGTATTTT.

This clone was detected only a few times. The same CDR3 also results from other DNA sequences found in this sample. CDR3 region: CASSSGETQYF. The CDR3 coding sequence is TGTGCCAGCAGCTCCGGAGAGACCCAGTACTTC. J is TRBJ2-5 and V is TRBV11-2; D uncertain. The CDR3 spans 11 residues. Germline assignment: CDR1 SGHAT and CDR2 FQNNGV. Trimming pared 4 bases from V and 4 bases from J, leaving 4 bases between.

The V gene is TRBV7-2, the J gene TRBJ1-2; no clear D gene. Trimming pared 6 bases from V and 1 base from J, leaving 15 bases between. This CDR3 contains 15 residues. Germline-derived CDR1 and CDR2 are SGHTA and FQGNSA. The CDR3 bases are TGTGCCAGCAGTTACAAACCCCATATTAACTATGGCTACACCTTC. Translated, it gives CASSYKPHINYGYTF.

The gene calls are TRBV25-1 and TRBJ2-1; weak D call: TRBD1 (5 bases). The CDR3 runs 15 residues. Between the trimmed V and J ends, which lost 3 bases and 6 bases, there was a span of 15 bases. The germline CDR1 and CDR2 sequences are MGHDK and SYGVNS. The CDR3 coding sequence is TGTGCCAGCAGTGATATGGCAGGGCGAGTCAATGAGCAGTTCTTC. Residues: CASSDMAGRVNEQFF. Complete variable domain (other parts from reference TRBV25-1 and TRBJ2-1): EADIYQTPRYLVIGTGKKITLECSQTMGHDKMYWYQQDPGMELHLIHYSYGVNSTEKGDLSSESTVSRIRTEHFPLTLESARPSHTSQYLCASSDMAGRVNEQFFGPGTRLTVL.

The rearrangement links TRBV29-1 to TRBJ2-1, with TRBD1 matching 7 bases. Germline loops: CDR1 SQVTM, CDR2 ANQGSEA. This CDR3 has 14 amino acids. The V and J ends lost 6 bases and 1 base, in that order; junction bases with no gene match: 6. The CDR3 DNA reads TGCAGCGTGGGGACAGTCAGGTCCTACAATGAGCAGTTCTTC. Its protein product is CSVGTVRSYNEQFF.

The chain combines TRBV19 with TRBJ2-2; possible D gene TRBD1, 6 bases. Trimming took off 7 bases at V and 5 bases at J, with 17 bases between the two ends. Per the germline V gene, CDR1 is LNHDA and CDR2 is SQIVND (reference sequence). The CDR3 covers 15 residues. The CDR3 is CASTPLIRGTGELFF. In DNA, the CDR3 is TGTGCCAGTACACCGCTAATTAGGGGGACCGGGGAGCTGTTTTTT.

The table lists this clone with a count of one. Germline is not matched at one junction end, which may reflect a read error. The chain employs TRBV7-9 and TRBJ1-1, with D maybe TRBD1 (6 bases). Germline V gene lookup returns CDR1 SEHNR and CDR2 FQNEAQ (reference sequence). The CDR3 has 15 residues. CDR3 amino acids: CASRFGGQRNTEAFF. CDR3 sequence (DNA): TGTGCCAGCCGCTTTGGGGGACAACGGAACACTGAAGCTTTCTTT. The whole variable domain, filled in from reference TRBV7-9 and TRBJ1-1, reads DTGVSQNPRHKITKRGQNVTFRCDPISEHNRLYWYRQTLGQGPEFLTYFQNEAQLEKSRLLSDRFSAERPKGSFSTLEIQRTEQGDSAMYLCASRFGGQRNTEAFFGQGTRLTVV.

V and J are TRBV4-2 and TRBJ1-3; D is uncertain. The germline V and J ends were trimmed by 4 bases and 7 bases, with 26 bases remaining between them. This CDR3 contains 18 residues. Germline V gene lookup returns CDR1 LGHNA and CDR2 YNFKEQ. This chain's CDR3 is CASSPSSVADFKRNTIYF. The CDR3, as DNA: TGTGCCAGCAGCCCTTCGAGCGTGGCGGACTTCAAACGCAACACCATATATTTT.

The V call is TRBV5-1, the J call TRBJ2-7; 7 nucleotides align to TRBD2. The CDR3 covers 16 residues. The V gene's germline CDR1 is SGHRS and CDR2 YFSETQ. The V segment lost 4 bases and the J segment 6 bases; nucleotides outside the gene matches: 16. CDR3 coding DNA: TGCGCCAGCAGCCCAAGACTAGCATCGGGTCTGCGCGAGCAGTACTTC. Its translation: CASSPRLASGLREQYF. Complete variable domain (other parts from reference TRBV5-1 and TRBJ2-7): KAGVTQTPRYLIKTRGQQVTLSCSPISGHRSVSWYQQTPGQGLQFLFEYFSETQRNKGNFPGRFSGRQFSNSRSEMNVSTLELGDSALYLCASSPRLASGLREQYFGPGTRLTVT.